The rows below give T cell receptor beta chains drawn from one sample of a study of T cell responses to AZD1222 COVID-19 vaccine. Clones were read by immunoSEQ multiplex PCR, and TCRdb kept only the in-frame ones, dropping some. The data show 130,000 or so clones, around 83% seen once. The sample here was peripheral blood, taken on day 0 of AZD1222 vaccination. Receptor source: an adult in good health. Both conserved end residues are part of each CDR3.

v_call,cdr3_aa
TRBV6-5,CASSPRLTSYEQYF
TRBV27,CASSYTGTSGPTAQYF
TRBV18,CASSPVGPGVNEKLFF
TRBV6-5,CASSSQGFAGNTIYF
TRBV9,CASSPYPWGSVAANTGELFF
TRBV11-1,CASSLTSTANTEAFF
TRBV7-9,CASSPGGGYEQYF
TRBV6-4,CASRVTSGSEQFF
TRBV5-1,CASSKDGTRIMNTEAFF
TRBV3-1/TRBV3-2,CASSQSTGTGVYNEQFF
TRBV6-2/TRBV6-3,CASSSPSGRGGTDTQYF
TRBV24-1,CATSDFGLAGGWQETQYF
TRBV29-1,CSVEVRAGNTEAFF
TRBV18,CASSAEGRDTQYF
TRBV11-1,CASSSETAATNEKLFF
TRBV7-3,CASSLNPGNSYEQYF
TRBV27,CASSPSTGYNYGYTF
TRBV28,CASSLYRGSNQPQHF
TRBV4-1,CASSPYGGFGTEAFF
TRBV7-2,CASTGLGGDTQYF
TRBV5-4,CASSSFQSDTQYF
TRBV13,CASSPQTFLEPFF
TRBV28,CASSLPAGGYEQYF
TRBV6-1,CASSVAPSGLKRGNTIYF
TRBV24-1,CATSDPRDSSYNEQFF
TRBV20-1,CSASKPLGLTEAFF
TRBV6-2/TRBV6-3,CASSFLRVTTGQYF
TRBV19,CASSGRSTGEGEKLFF
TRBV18,CASSRTAGYSYEQYF